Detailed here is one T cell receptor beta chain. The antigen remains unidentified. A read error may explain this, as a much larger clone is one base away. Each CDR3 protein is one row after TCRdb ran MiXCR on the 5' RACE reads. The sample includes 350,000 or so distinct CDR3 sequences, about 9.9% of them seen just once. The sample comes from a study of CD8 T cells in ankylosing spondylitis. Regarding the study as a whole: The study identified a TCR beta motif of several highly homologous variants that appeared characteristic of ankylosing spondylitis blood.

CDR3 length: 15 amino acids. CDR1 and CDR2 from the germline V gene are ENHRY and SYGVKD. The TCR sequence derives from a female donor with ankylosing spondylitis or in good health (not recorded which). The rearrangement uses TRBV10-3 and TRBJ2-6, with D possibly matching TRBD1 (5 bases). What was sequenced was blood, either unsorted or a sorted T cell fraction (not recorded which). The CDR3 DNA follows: TGTGCCATCGCAGGACAACACTCTGGGGCCAACGTCGTGACTTTC. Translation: CAIAGQHSGANVVTF.